A selection of T cell receptor beta chains follows, all from one sample in a study of human T cells and chemical hapten exposure. TCRdb itself ran the RACE reads through MiXCR, one entry per CDR3 protein. The sample has 100,000 or so distinct CDR3 sequences; 7% to 10% are singletons. Sequenced material: whole blood, taken in connection with sensitization to the hapten diphenylcyclopropenone (DPC). The receptors stem from a woman in her forties with alopecia areata. Some clones in this sample may be carry-over from other donors' samples. The conserved cysteine and the conserved F or W are not part of the CDR3 here. Size is stated for part of the rows, as once, few or many counts, or as a class when the clone is expanded.

cdr3_aa | cdr3_length | clone_size | j_call | v_call
ASSQAGVTGELF | 12 | many | TRBJ2-2 | TRBV3-1
ASSQSSGPYNEQF | 13 | few | TRBJ2-1 | TRBV9
ASSLPAIPGGDTQY | 14 | NA | TRBJ2-3 | TRBV5-6
SARAAGVTNYGYT | 13 | many | TRBJ1-2 | TRBV20-1
ASSLDRGRNEQY | 12 | NA | TRBJ2-7 | TRBV7-6
SATAVGSGEAF | 11 | NA | TRBJ1-1 | TRBV20-1
ASSYLASAAEQY | 12 | many | TRBJ2-7 | TRBV12-3/TRBV12-4
AITPGARTDTQY | 12 | NA | TRBJ2-3 | TRBV10-3
ASSQVQPGELF | 11 | NA | TRBJ2-2 | TRBV12-3/TRBV12-4
ASSLGQVPTTGELF | 14 | few | TRBJ2-2 | TRBV5-1
ASYEQGRYGYT | 11 | NA | TRBJ1-2 | TRBV7-9
ASSQAAASGNTIY | 13 | NA | TRBJ1-3 | TRBV4-3
ASSLVRGTPQETQY | 14 | few | TRBJ2-5 | TRBV5-4
ASSPVGSGVYQETQY | 15 | many | TRBJ2-5 | TRBV7-2
ASSLEQGAGGELF | 13 | few | TRBJ2-2 | TRBV5-4
ASSSGLAGDEQF | 12 | few | TRBJ2-1 | TRBV7-2
ASSQVLTGKGAGELF | 15 | NA | TRBJ2-2 | TRBV3-1
ASNKLAGEWDEQF | 13 | NA | TRBJ2-1 | TRBV28
ASSPLNSGRLRASEQY | 16 | few | TRBJ2-7 | TRBV18
ASSLIGTSSSYNEQF | 15 | NA | TRBJ2-1 | TRBV7-9
ASSPPRASGRISEQF | 15 | many | TRBJ2-1 | TRBV11-1
ASSFGTSGAGYEQY | 14 | few | TRBJ2-7 | TRBV7-9
ASKEGDRPNEKLF | 13 | NA | TRBJ1-4 | TRBV27
ATSDTDRDTDTQY | 13 | many | TRBJ2-3 | TRBV24-1
ASSRGQALYNEQF | 13 | many | TRBJ2-1 | TRBV4-3
ASSYSGGSYGYT | 12 | NA | TRBJ1-2 | TRBV6-5
ASRGLTQNTEAF | 12 | many | TRBJ1-1 | TRBV2
ASTGTERSAEQF | 12 | few | TRBJ2-1 | TRBV7-2
ASSQDDGTASYEQY | 14 | many | TRBJ2-7 | TRBV4-2
ASSLLAGVSYEQY | 13 | few | TRBJ2-7 | TRBV12-3/TRBV12-4
ASSSGQEYSNQPQH | 14 | NA | TRBJ1-5 | TRBV6-2/TRBV6-3
ASSTAENTEAF | 11 | few | TRBJ1-1 | TRBV12-3/TRBV12-4
AISEWGREAGNEQF | 14 | many | TRBJ2-1 | TRBV10-3
SVRTGDSYEQY | 11 | many | TRBJ2-7 | TRBV29-1
ASSPLPASGRHTDTQY | 16 | NA | TRBJ2-3 | TRBV18
ASREGQGESYT | 11 | many | TRBJ1-2 | TRBV2
ASSLEAQRTNEKLF | 14 | NA | TRBJ1-4 | TRBV5-1
ASSPEYNEQF | 10 | NA | TRBJ2-1 | TRBV12-3/TRBV12-4
ASSLRDRDQPQH | 12 | few | TRBJ1-5 | TRBV18
ASSLEGGKGGYT | 12 | few | TRBJ1-2 | TRBV27
ASSQRVENTEAF | 12 | many | TRBJ1-1 | TRBV4-3
ASSPGDSPNEKLF | 13 | NA | TRBJ1-4 | TRBV7-2
ASSLLGSNEQF | 11 | NA | TRBJ2-1 | TRBV28
ATSDSGTSGRYNEQF | 15 | NA | TRBJ2-1 | TRBV24-1
ASSSNGLGGDQPQH | 14 | NA | TRBJ1-5 | TRBV7-9
ASSFVGGVHNEQF | 13 | many | TRBJ2-1 | TRBV27
ASSRQGSNPGDTQY | 14 | few | TRBJ2-3 | TRBV18
ASSLDRASPLH | 11 | NA | TRBJ1-6 | TRBV7-2
ASSSSKVEQY | 10 | NA | TRBJ2-7 | TRBV7-6
TTSRDRPDTQY | 11 | NA | TRBJ2-3 | TRBV15
ASSHPSGSGADTQY | 14 | many | TRBJ2-3 | TRBV3-1
AWSSGLNTEAF | 11 | many | TRBJ1-1 | TRBV30
AWGGLVDSPLH | 11 | many | TRBJ1-6 | TRBV30
ASSREVSTEAF | 11 | many | TRBJ1-1 | TRBV7-8
ASSGPISNQPQH | 12 | few | TRBJ1-5 | TRBV25-1
ASKGGQASSYEQY | 13 | many | TRBJ2-7 | TRBV28
ASSMGAYEQY | 10 | many | TRBJ2-7 | TRBV19